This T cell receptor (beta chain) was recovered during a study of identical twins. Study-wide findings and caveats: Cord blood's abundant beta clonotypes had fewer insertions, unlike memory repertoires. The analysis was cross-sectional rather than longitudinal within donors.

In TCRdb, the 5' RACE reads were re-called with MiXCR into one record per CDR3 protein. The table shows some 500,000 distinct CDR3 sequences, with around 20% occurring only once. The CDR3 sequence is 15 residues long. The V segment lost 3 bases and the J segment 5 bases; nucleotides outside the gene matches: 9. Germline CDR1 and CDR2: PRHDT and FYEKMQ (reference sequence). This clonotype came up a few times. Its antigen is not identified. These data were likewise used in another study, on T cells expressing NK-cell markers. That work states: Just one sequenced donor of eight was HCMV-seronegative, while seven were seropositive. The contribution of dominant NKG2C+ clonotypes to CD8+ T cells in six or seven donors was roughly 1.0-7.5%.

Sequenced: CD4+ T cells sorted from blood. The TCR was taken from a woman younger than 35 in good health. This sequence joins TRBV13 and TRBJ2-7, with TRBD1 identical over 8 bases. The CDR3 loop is CASSFTGQGFHEQYF. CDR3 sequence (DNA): TGTGCCAGCAGCTTTACCGGACAGGGTTTTCACGAGCAGTACTTC. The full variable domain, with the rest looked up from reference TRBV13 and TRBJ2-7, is AAGVIQSPRHLIKEKRETATLKCYPIPRHDTVYWYQQGPGQDPQFLISFYEKMQSDKGSIPDRFSAQQFSDYHSELNMSSLELGDSALYFCASSFTGQGFHEQYFGPGTRLTVT.